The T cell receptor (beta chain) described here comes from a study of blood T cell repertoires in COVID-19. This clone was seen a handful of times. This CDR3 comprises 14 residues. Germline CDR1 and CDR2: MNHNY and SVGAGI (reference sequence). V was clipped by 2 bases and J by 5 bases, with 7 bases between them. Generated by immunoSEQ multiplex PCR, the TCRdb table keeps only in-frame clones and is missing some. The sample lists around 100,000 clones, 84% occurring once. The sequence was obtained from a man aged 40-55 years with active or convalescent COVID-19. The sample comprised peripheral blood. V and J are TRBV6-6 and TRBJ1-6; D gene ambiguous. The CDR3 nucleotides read TGTGCCAGCAGTTACCCTGAGAATAATTCACCCCTCCACTTT. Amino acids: CASSYPENNSPLHF.